This T cell receptor beta chain was recorded in a study of cytomegalovirus exposure and HLA in healthy donors. Study details: Membership in the Caucasian-associated ancestry cluster was found for around 81% of roughly 360 genotyped donors. Overall study results and limits: DRB1 showed the most TCR associations and HLA-C the fewest in a later analysis, as rates varied by HLA locus. Further analysis, carried out later, found HLA-associated TCR beta chains more clonally expanded than equally common other chains.

The V end lost 5 bases, the J end lost 2 bases, and 9 bases lay between the germline ends. CDR1 KGHSH and CDR2 LQKENI come from the germline V gene. There are 13 residues in the CDR3. With respect to this clone: Its antigen is not identified.

The study ran its PCR with 60 Vbeta and 13 Jbeta primers. Generated by immunoSEQ multiplex PCR, the TCRdb table keeps only in-frame clones and is missing some. The sample records some 150,000 clones, around nine tenths being singletons. This chain connects TRBV18 to TRBJ1-1, with D possibly matching TRBD1 (5 bases). This sequence originates from a woman younger than 45 in good health and CMV-seronegative. Input material: PBMCs. The CDR3 nucleotides read TGTGCCAGCTCAACTGACAGAAACACTGAAGCTTTCTTT. It is translated as CASSTDRNTEAFF.